The source of this T cell receptor (beta chain) is a study of T cells after yellow fever vaccination. A universal primer site and UMIs were added as TCR cDNA was made by 5'RACE template switching. TCRdb fed the 5' RACE reads into MiXCR, producing one record per CDR3 protein. The data show about 260,000 distinct CDR3 sequences, with about 5.2% seen just once and around 3.3% held by the top ten. Trimming pared 4 bases from V and 5 bases from J, leaving 7 bases between. Germline CDR1 WNHNN, CDR2 SYGVQD (reference sequence). The length of the CDR3 is 12 residues. Findings and caveats of the study: Subsequent to the booster, the majority of primary-vaccination clones reappeared (around 95% CD4, about 90% CD8).

This clonotype was detected ten times or more. Its antigen is not identified. The sequencing here drew on CD4+ T cells sorted from PBMCs, taken on the day of the yellow fever booster vaccination. The receptor comes from a man aged 18 to 29 who received the YFV17D yellow fever vaccine. The chain carries TRBV10-1 and TRBJ2-3; D call uncertain. The CDR3 DNA is TGCGCCAGCAGTGCCGGGTTAGATACGCAGTATTTT. Translated: CASSAGLDTQYF.